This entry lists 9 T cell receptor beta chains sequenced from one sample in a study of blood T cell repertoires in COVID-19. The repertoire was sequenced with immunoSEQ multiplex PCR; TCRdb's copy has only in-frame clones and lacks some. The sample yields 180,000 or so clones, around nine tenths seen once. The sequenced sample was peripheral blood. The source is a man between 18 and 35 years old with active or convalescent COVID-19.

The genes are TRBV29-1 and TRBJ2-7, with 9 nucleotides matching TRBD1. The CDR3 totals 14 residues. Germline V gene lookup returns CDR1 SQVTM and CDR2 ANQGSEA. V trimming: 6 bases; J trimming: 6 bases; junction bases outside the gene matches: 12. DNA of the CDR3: TGCAGCGTGGCCCCCGGGACAGGGAGGCGCGAGCAGTACTTC. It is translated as CSVAPGTGRREQYF.

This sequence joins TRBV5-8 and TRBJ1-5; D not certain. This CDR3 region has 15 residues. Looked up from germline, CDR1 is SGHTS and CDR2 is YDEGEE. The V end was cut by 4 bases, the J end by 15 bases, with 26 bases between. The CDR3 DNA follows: TGTGCCAGCAGCCCCGGTGCGGGGTTTGGCGGTCGGGGGCATTTT. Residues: CASSPGAGFGGRGHF.

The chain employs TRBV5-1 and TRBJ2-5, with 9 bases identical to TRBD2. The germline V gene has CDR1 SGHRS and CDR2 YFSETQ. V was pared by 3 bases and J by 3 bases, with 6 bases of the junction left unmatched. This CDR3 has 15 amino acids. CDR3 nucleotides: TGCGCCAGCAGCTCTCGACTAGCGGAAAAAGAGACCCAGTACTTC. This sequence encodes CASSSRLAEKETQYF.

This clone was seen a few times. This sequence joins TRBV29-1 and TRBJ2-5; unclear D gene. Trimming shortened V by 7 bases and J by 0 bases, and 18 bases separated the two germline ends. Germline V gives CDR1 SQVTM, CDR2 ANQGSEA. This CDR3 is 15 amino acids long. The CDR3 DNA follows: TGCAGCGCCCAACAAGAACAGAGAGACCAAGAGACCCAGTACTTC. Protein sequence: CSAQQEQRDQETQYF.

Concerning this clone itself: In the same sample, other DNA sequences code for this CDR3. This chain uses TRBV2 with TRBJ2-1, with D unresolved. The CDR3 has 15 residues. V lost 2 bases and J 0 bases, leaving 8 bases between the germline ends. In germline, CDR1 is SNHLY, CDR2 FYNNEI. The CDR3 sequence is CASSESVSSYNEQFF. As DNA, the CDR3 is TGTGCCAGCAGTGAATCGGTTAGCTCCTACAATGAGCAGTTCTTC.

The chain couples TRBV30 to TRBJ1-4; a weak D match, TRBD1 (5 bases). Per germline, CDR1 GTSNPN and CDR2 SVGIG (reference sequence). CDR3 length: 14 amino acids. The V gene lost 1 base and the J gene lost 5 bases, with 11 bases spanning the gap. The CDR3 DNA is TGTGCCTGGAGTGAGTGGCAGGGAAATGAAAAACTGTTTTTT. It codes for CAWSEWQGNEKLFF.

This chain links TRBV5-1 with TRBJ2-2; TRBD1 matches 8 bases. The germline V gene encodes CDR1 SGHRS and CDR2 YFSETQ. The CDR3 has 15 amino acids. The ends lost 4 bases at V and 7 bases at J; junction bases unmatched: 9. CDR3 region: CASSDRDRTSGELFF. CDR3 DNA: TGCGCCAGCAGCGACAGGGACAGGACGAGCGGGGAGCTGTTTTTT. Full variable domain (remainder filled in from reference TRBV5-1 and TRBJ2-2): KAGVTQTPRYLIKTRGQQVTLSCSPISGHRSVSWYQQTPGQGLQFLFEYFSETQRNKGNFPGRFSGRQFSNSRSEMNVSTLELGDSALYLCASSDRDRTSGELFFGEGSRLTVL.

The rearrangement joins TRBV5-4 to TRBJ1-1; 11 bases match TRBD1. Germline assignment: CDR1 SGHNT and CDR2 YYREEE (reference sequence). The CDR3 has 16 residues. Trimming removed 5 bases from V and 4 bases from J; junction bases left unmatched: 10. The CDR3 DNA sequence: TGTGCCAGCAGATTCGGACAGGGGGCTTTAGGCACTGAAGCTTTCTTT. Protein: CASRFGQGALGTEAFF.

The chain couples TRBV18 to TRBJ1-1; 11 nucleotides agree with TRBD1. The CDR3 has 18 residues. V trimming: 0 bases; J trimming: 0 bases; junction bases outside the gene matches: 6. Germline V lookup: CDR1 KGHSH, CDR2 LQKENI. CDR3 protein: CASSPPRTGGFLNTEAFF. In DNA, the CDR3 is TGTGCCAGCTCACCACCGAGGACAGGGGGCTTTCTGAACACTGAAGCTTTCTTT.